The clone carrying this T cell receptor beta chain was counted once. The repertoire was sequenced with immunoSEQ multiplex PCR; TCRdb's copy has only in-frame clones and lacks some. The table lists some 190,000 clones, roughly 86% of them singletons. Looked up from germline, CDR1 is MNHEY and CDR2 is SVGAGI. The CDR3 loop spans 14 amino acids. The V end was cut by 5 bases, the J end by 8 bases, with 16 bases between. The source of the sample is a study of cytomegalovirus exposure and HLA in healthy donors. The gene calls are TRBV6-5 and TRBJ2-1; perhaps TRBD2 as D (5 bases). Sample: PBMCs. This TCR came from a woman between 18 and 29 years old in good health and CMV-seronegative. The DNA of the CDR3 is TGTGCCAGCAGTACTAGAACCCGGAAGGATGAGCAGTTCTTC. It translates to CASSTRTRKDEQFF.